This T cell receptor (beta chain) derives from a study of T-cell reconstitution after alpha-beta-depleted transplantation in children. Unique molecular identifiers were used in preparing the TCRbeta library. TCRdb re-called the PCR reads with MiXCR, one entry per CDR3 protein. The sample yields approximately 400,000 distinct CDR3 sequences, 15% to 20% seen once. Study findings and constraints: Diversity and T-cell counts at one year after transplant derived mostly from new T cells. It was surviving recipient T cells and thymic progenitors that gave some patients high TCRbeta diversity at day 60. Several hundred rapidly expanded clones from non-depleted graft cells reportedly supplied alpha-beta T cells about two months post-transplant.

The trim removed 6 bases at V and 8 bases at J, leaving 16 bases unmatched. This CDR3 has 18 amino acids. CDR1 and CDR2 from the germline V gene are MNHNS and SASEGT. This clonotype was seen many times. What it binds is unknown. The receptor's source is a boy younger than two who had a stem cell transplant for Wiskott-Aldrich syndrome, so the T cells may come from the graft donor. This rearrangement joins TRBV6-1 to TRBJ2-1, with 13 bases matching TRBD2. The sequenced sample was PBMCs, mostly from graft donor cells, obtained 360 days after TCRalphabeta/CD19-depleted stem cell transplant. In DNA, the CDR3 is TGTGCCAGCAGGCCGACTAGCGGGAGGCTTTGGTGGGGAGATGAGCAGTTCTTC. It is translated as CASRPTSGRLWWGDEQFF.